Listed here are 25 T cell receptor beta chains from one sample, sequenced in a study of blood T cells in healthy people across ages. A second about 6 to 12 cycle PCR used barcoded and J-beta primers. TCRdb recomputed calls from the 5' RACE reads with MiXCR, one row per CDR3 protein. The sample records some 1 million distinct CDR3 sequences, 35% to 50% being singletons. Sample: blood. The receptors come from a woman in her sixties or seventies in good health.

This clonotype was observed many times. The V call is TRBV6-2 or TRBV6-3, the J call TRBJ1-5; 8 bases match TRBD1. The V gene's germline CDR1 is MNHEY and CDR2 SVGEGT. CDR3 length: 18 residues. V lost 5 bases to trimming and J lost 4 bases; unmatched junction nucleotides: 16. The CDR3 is CASSTVPGQVPLNQPQHF. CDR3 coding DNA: TGTGCCAGCAGTACTGTCCCGGGACAGGTCCCCCTGAATCAGCCCCAGCATTTT.

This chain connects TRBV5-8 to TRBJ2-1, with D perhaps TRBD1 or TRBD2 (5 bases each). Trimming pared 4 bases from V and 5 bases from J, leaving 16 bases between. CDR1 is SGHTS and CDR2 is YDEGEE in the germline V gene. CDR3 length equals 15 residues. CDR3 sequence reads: CASSPGTNRDNEQFF. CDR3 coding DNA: TGTGCCAGCAGCCCCGGGACCAATCGCGACAATGAGCAGTTCTTC.

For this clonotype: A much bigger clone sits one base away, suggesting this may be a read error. CDR3 nucleotides: TGTGCCTGCAGCTTAAGGCCTTACGAGCAGTACTTC. Its protein product is CACSLRPYEQYF. The chain couples TRBV11-2 to TRBJ2-7; no clear D. The CDR3 has 12 amino acids. CDR1 is SGHAT and CDR2 is FQNNGV in the germline V gene.

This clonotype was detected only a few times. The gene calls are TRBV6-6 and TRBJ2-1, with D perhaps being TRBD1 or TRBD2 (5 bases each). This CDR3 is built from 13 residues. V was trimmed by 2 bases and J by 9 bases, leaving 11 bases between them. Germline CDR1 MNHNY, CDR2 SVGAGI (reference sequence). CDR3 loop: CASSYARESEQFF. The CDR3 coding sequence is TGTGCCAGCAGTTACGCCAGGGAGAGTGAGCAGTTCTTC.

The DNA of the CDR3 is TGCAGCGTTGAAGGGGGGCAGGGAGTATCCTACGAGCAGTACTTC. Its translation: CSVEGGQGVSYEQYF. The chain carries TRBV29-1 and TRBJ2-7, with a possible D match to TRBD1 (6 bases). Germline CDR1 and CDR2: SQVTM and ANQGSEA. The CDR3 extends over 15 amino acids. Trimming removed 1 base from V and 1 base from J, with 14 bases in between.

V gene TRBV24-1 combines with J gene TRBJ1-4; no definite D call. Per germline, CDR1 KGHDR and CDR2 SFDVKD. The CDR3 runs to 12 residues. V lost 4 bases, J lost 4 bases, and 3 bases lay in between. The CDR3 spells CATSEGNEKLFF. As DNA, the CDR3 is TGTGCCACCAGTGAGGGTAATGAAAAACTGTTTTTT.

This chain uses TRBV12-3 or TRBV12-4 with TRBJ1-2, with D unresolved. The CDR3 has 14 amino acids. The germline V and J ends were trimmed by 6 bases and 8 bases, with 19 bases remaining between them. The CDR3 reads CASSPVGREKGYTF. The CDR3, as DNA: TGTGCCAGCAGCCCAGTGGGCCGAGAAAAGGGCTACACCTTC.

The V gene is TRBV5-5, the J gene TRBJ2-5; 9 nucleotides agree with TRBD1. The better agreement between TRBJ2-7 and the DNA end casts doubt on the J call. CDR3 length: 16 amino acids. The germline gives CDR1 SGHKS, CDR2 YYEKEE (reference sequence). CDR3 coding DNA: TGTGCCAGCAGCTCGGCGACCGGGACAGGGTCCTACGAGCAGTACTTC. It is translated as CASSSATGTGSYEQYF.

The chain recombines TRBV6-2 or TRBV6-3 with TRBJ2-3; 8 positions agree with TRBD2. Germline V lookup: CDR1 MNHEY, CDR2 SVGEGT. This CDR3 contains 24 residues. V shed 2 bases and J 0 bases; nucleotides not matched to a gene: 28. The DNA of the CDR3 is TGTGCCAGCAGTTACGCCCGGGTGCCTCTAGAAACTAGCGGAATCAGATCTAGCACAGATACGCAGTATTTT. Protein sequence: CASSYARVPLETSGIRSSTDTQYF.

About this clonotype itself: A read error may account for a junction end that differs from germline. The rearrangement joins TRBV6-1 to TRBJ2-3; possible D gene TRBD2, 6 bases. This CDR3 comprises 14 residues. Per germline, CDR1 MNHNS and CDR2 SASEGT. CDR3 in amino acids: CASSELTSTDTRYF. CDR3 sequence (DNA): TGTGCCAGCAGTGAGCTAACTAGCACAGATACGCGGTATTTT.

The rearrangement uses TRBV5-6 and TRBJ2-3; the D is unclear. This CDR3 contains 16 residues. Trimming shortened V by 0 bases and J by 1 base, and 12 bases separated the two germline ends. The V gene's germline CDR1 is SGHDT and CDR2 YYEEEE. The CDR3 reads CASSLGPTTGTDTQYF. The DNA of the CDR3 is TGTGCCAGCAGCTTGGGCCCGACCACTGGCACAGATACGCAGTATTTT.

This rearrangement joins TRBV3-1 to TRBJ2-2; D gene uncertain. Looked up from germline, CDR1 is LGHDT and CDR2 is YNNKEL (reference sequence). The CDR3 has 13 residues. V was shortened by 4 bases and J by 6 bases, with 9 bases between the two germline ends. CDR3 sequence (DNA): TGTGCCAGCAGCCCCTTCACGTCCGGGGAGCTGTTTTTT. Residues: CASSPFTSGELFF.

The chain's CDR3 is CASSFRAQWEGRDTQYF. CDR3 nucleotide sequence: TGCGCCAGCAGCTTCCGCGCTCAGTGGGAAGGGAGAGATACGCAGTATTTT. The rearrangement joins TRBV5-1 to TRBJ2-3; TRBD2 is a possible D gene (5 bases). The germline gives CDR1 SGHRS, CDR2 YFSETQ. Trimming shortened V by 2 bases and J by 5 bases, and 21 bases separated the two germline ends. The CDR3 totals 17 residues.

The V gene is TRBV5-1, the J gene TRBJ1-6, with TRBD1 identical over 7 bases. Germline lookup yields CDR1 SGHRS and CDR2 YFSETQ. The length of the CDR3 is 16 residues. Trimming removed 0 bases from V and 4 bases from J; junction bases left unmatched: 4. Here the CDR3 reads CASSLGGQNYNSPLHF. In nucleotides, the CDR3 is TGCGCCAGCAGCTTGGGGGGACAGAATTATAATTCACCCCTCCACTTT.

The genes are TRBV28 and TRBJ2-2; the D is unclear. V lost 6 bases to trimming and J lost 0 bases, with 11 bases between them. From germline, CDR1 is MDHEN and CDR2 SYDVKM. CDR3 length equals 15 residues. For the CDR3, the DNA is TGTGCCAGCAGACCCCTTTATTCGAACACCGGGGAGCTGTTTTTT. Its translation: CASRPLYSNTGELFF. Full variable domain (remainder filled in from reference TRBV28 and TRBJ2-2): DVKVTQSSRYLVKRTGEKVFLECVQDMDHENMFWYRQDPGLGLRLIYFSYDVKMKEKGDIPEGYSVSREKKERFSLILESASTNQTSMYLCASRPLYSNTGELFFGEGSRLTVL.

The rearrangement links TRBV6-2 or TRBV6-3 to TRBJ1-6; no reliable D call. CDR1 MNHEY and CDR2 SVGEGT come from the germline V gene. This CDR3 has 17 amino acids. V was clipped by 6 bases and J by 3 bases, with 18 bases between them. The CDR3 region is CASSNRAPAHYNSPLHF. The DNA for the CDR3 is TGTGCCAGCAGCAACCGGGCCCCAGCCCACTATAATTCACCCCTCCACTTT.

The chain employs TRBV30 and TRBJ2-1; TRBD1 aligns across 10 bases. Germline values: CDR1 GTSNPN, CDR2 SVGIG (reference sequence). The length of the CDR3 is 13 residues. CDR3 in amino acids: CARDRGRYNEQFF. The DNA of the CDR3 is TGTGCTCGGGACAGGGGAAGGTACAATGAGCAGTTCTTC.

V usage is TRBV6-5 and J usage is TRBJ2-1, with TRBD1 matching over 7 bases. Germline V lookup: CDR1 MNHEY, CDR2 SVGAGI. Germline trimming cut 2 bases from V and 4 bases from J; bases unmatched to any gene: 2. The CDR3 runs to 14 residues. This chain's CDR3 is CASSYGTEYNEQFF. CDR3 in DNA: TGTGCCAGCAGTTACGGGACAGAATACAATGAGCAGTTCTTC.

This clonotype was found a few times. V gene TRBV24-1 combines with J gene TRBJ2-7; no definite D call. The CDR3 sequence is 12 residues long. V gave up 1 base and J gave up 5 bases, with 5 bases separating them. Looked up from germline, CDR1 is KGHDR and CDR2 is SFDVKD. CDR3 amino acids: CATSDLEDEQYF. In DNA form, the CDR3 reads TGTGCCACCAGTGATTTAGAGGACGAGCAGTACTTC.

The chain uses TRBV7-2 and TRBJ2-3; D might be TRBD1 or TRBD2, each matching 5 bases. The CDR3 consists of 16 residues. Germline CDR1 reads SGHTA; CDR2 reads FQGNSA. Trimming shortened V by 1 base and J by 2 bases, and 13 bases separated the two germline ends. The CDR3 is CASSLERGPHTDTQYF. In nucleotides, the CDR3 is TGTGCCAGCAGCTTAGAACGGGGCCCCCACACAGATACGCAGTATTTT.

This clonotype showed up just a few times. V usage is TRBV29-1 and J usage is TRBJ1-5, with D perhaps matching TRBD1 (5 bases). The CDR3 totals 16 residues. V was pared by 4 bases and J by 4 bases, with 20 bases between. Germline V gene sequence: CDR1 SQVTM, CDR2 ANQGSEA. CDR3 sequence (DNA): TGCAGCGTTGTGGGGGACGGCGGCTTGGGAAATCAGCCCCAGCATTTT. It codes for CSVVGDGGLGNQPQHF. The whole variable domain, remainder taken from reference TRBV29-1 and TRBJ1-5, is SAVISQKPSRDICQRGTSLTIQCQVDSQVTMMFWYRQQPGQSLTLIATANQGSEATYESGFVIDKFPISRPNLTFSTLTVSNMSPEDSSIYLCSVVGDGGLGNQPQHFGDGTRLSIL.

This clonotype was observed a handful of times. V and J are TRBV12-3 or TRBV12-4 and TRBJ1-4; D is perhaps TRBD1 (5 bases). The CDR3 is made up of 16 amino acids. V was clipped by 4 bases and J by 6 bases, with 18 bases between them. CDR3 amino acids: CASSYFPGTEDEKLFF. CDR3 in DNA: TGTGCCAGCAGTTACTTCCCCGGGACCGAAGATGAAAAACTGTTTTTT.

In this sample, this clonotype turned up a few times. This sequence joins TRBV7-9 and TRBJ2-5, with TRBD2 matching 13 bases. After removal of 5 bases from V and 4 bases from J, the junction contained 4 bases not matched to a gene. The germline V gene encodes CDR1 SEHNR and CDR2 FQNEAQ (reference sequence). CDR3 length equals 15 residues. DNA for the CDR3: TGTGCCAGCAGCAAAGGACTAGCGGGAGTAGAGACCCAGTACTTC. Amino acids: CASSKGLAGVETQYF.

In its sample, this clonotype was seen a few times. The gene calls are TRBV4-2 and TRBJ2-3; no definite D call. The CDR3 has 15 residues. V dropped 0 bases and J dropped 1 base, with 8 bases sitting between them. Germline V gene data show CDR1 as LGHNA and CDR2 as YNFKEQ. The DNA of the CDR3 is TGTGCCAGCAGCCAAGACGGATCAGGCACAGATACGCAGTATTTT. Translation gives CASSQDGSGTDTQYF.

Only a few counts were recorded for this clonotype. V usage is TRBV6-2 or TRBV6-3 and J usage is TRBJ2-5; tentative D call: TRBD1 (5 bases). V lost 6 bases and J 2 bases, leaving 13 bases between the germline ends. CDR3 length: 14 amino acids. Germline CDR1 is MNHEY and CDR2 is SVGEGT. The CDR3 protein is CASRPTGRQETQYF. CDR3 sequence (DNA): TGTGCCAGCAGACCAACAGGCAGGCAAGAGACCCAGTACTTC.